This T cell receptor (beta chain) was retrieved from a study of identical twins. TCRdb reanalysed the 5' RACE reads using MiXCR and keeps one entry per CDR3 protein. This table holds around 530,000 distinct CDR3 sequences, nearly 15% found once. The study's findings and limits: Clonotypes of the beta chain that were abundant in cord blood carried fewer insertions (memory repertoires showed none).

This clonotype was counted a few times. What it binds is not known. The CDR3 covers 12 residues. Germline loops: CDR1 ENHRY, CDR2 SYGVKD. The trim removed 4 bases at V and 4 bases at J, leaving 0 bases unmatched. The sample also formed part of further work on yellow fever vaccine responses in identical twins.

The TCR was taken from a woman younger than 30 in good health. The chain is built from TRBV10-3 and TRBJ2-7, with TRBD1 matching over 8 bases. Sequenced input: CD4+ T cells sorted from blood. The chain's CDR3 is CAISGDRYEQYV. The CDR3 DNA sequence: TGTGCCATCAGTGGGGACAGGTACGAGCAGTACGTC.